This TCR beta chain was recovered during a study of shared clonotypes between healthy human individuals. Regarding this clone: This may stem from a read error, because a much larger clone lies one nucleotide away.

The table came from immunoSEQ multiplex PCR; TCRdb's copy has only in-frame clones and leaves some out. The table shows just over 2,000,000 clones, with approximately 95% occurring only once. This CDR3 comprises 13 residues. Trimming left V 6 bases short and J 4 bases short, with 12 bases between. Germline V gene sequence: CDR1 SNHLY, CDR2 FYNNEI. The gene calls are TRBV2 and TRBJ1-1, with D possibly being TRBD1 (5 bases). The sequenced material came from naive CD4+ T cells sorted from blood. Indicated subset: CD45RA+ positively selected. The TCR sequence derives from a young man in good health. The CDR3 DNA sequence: TGTGCCAGCAGCTCCTTGGGGGGCACTGAAGCTTTCTTT. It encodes CASSSLGGTEAFF.